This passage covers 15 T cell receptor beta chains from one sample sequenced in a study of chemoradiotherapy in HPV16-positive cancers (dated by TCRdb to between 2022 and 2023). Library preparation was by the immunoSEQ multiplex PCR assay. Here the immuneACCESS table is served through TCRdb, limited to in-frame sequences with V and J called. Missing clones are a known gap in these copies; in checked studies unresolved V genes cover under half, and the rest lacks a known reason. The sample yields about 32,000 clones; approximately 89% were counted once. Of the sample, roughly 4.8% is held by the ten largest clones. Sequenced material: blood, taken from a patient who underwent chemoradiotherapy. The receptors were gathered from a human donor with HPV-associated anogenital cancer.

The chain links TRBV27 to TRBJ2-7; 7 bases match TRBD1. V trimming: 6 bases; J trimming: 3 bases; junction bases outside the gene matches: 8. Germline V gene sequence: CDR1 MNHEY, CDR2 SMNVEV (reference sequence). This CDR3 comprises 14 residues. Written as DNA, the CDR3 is TGTGCCAGCAGGCCCCGGACAGGTCTCTACGAGCAGTACTTC. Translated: CASRPRTGLYEQYF.

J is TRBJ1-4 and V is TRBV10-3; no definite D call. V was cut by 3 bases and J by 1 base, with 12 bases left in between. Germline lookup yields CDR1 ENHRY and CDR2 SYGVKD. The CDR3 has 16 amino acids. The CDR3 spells CAISDIRARTNEKLFF. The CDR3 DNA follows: TGTGCCATCAGTGATATAAGGGCTAGAACTAATGAAAAACTGTTTTTT.

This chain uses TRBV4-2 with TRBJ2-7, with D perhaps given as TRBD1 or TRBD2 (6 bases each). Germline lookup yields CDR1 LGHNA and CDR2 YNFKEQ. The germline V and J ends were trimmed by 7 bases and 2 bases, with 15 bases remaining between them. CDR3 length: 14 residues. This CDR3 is CASTSGAGAYEQYF. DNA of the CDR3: TGTGCCAGCACCTCGGGGGCGGGTGCCTACGAGCAGTACTTC.

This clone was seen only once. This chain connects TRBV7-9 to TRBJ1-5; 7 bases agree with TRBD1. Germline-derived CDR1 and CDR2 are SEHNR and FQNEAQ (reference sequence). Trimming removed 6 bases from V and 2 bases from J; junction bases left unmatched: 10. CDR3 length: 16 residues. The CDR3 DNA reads TGTGCCAGCAGTAGTACAGGGGCTCGGGGCAATCAGCCCCAGCATTTT. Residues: CASSSTGARGNQPQHF.

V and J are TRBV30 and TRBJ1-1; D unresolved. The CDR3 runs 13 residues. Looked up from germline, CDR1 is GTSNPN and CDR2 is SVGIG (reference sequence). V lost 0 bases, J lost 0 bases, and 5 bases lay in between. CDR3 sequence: CAWSVQVNTEAFF. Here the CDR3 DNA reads TGTGCCTGGAGTGTACAAGTGAACACTGAAGCTTTCTTT.

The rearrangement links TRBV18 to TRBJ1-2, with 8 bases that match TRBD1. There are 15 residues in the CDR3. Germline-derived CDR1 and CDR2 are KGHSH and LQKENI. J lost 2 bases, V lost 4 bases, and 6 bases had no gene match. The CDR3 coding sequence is TGTGCCAGCTCACGCAACAGGGGGACCAACTATGGCTACACCTTC. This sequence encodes CASSRNRGTNYGYTF.

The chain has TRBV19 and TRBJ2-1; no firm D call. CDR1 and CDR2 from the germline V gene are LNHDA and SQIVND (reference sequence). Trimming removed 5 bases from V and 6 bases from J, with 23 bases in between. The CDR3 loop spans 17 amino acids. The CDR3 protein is CASSSPPEARALNEQFF. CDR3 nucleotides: TGTGCCAGTAGTTCCCCCCCTGAGGCTAGAGCACTCAATGAGCAGTTCTTC.

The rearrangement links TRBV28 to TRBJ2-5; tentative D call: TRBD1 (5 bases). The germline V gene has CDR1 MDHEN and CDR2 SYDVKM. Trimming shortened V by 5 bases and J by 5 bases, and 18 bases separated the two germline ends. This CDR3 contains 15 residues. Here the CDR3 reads CASSPQGSHGETQYF. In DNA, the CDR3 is TGTGCCAGCAGTCCGCAGGGATCCCACGGGGAGACCCAGTACTTC. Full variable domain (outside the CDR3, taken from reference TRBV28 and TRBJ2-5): DVKVTQSSRYLVKRTGEKVFLECVQDMDHENMFWYRQDPGLGLRLIYFSYDVKMKEKGDIPEGYSVSREKKERFSLILESASTNQTSMYLCASSPQGSHGETQYFGPGTRLLVL.

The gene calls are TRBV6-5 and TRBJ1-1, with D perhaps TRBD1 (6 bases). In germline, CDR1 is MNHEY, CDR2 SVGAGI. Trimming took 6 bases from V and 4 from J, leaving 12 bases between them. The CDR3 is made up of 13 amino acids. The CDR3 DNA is TGTGCCAGCAGGCCCACAGGGTTCACTGAAGCTTTCTTT. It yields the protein CASRPTGFTEAFF.

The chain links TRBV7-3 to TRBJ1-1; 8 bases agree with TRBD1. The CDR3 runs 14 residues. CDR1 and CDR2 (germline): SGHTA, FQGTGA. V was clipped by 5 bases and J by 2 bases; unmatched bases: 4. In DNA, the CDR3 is TGTGCCAGCAGCAAACAGGGGGGTAACACTGAAGCTTTCTTT. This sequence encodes CASSKQGGNTEAFF.

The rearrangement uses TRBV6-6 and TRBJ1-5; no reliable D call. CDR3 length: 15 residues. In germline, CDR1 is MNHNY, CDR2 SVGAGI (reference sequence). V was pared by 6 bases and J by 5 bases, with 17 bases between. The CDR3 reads CASSPRRTSYQPQHF. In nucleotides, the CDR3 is TGTGCCAGCAGCCCAAGGCGGACGTCCTATCAGCCCCAGCATTTT.

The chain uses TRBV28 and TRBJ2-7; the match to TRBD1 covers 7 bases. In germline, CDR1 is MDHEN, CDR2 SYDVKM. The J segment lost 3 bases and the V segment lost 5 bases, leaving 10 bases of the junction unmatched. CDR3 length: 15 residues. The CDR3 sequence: CASSTWTGLYYEQYF. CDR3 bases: TGTGCCAGCAGTACCTGGACAGGACTTTACTACGAGCAGTACTTC.

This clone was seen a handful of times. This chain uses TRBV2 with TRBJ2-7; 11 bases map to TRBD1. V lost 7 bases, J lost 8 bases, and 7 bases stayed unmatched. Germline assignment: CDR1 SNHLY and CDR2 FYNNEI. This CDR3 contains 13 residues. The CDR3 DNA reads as TGTGCCAGCATTGGGGACAGGGGGATACAGCAGTACTTC. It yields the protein CASIGDRGIQQYF.

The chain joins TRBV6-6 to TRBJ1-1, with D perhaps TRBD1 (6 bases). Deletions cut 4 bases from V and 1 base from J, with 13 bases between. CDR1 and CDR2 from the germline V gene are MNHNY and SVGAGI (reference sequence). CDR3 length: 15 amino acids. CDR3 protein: CASSLQGRGNTEAFF. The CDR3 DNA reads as TGTGCCAGCAGTTTGCAGGGGAGGGGGAACACTGAAGCTTTCTTT.

The CDR3: CASSEAEGTGGYEQYF. Here the CDR3 DNA reads TGTGCCAGCAGTGAAGCGGAGGGGACAGGGGGCTACGAGCAGTACTTC. This sequence joins TRBV6-1 and TRBJ2-7; 11 bases line up with TRBD1. Trimming at V came to 0 bases and at J to 3 bases, leaving 4 bases not matched to a gene. This CDR3 contains 16 residues. Germline V gene data show CDR1 as MNHNS and CDR2 as SASEGT.